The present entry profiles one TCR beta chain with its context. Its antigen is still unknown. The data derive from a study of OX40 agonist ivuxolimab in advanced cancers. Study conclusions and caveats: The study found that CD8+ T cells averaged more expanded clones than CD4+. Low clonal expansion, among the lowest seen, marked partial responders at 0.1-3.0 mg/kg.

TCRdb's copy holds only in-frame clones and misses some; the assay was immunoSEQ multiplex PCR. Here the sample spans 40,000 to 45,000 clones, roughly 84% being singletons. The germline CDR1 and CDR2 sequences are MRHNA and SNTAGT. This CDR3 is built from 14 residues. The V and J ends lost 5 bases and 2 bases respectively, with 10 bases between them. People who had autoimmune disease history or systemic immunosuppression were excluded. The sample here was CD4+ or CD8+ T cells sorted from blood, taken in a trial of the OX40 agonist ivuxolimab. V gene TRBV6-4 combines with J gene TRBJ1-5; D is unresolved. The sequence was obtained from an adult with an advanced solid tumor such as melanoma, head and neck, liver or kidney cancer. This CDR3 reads CASSWGSGNQPQHF. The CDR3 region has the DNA TGTGCCAGCAGTTGGGGATCCGGCAATCAGCCCCAGCATTTT.